The present entry profiles one T cell receptor beta chain with its context. No cognate antigen has been identified for it. No base-level quality is on record; no much larger clone is a single base apart. As encoded in the germline V gene (reference sequence), CDR1 is MNHNY while CDR2 is SVGAGI. Taken from cysteine to phenylalanine, the CDR3 has 13 residues. The sequence is cut down to CDR3 DNA, 39 bases in frame from base 1. V is shortened by 5 bases, J by 2 bases, and the region joining them spans 10 bases. The protocol used for the library was the immunoSEQ multiplex PCR assay. A mixture of 60 forward primers for TCR Vbeta segments and 13 reverse primers for TCR Jbeta segments was used in the multiplex PCR. The CDR3 region of rearranged TCR beta genes was amplified from genomic DNA by a multiplex PCR assay. The Illumina HiSeq System was used to sequence the amplified TCR beta libraries as 87-base-pair reads. In the paper's pipeline: Across the 670 or so repertoires, a later analysis counted 80 million or so unique TCR beta chains, around 11 million of which were shared by at least two donors. To remove PCR and sequencing errors, raw reads were error-corrected and collapsed into unique sequences using a nearest-neighbor algorithm that merged closely related sequences. CDR3 sequences were aligned to IMGT reference sequences to assign V, D and J gene segments. For a sequence to be retained, a match of at least six nucleotides was required to both a V gene segment and a J gene segment. Rearrangements were classified as productive when the CDR3 lacked stop codons and remained in frame with V and J, and all other rearrangements were classified as non-productive. Following IMGT convention, CDR3 was defined as the stretch from the second conserved V-encoded cysteine up to the conserved J-encoded phenylalanine. Sequences without an unambiguous match to a single V gene segment were excluded from the earlier analysis of about 640 of the donors. In an earlier analysis of a few hundred of the donors, V segments were called functional above 56.7% productive rearrangements and were called segregating when the between-donor standard deviation exceeded 5%. To diagnose cytomegalovirus status from the catalog of TCR beta chain sequences, a statistical classification framework was built. V and J gene assignment, in a later analysis, came from comparing TCR nucleotide sequences with IMGT/GENE-DB human TR gene sequences. A later analysis assigned CDR3 sequences and most-parsimonious VDJ recombination scenarios with the TCRdist pipeline. A later analysis defined each TCR beta chain by its CDR3 amino acid sequence plus V-gene family, and excluded reads lacking a unique V-gene family. In a later analysis, approximately 590 highly shared, low-generation-probability nucleotide sequences were removed to address suspected cross-contamination and a sequencing artifact. For each public chain, a later analysis derived a clonal expansion index from normalized ranks of inferred template counts within each repertoire. Generation probabilities in a later analysis came from a VDJ recombination model fitted to out-of-frame rearrangements, and those results were checked against IGoR. In a later analysis, hypergeometric tests were used to score TCR-TCR, TCR-HLA and TCR-CMV co-occurrence, with a repertoire-size bias correction applied to TCR pairs. In a later analysis, false discovery rates were estimated by permuting HLA or CMV assignments 20 times. In a later analysis, co-occurring TCRs were grouped using DBSCAN, with TCRdist sequence similarity added in when clustering inside HLA-allele-positive subsets. Repertoires with fewer than 30,000 or more than 120,000 public chains, plus five repertoires with anomalous nucleotide sharing, were excluded from co-occurrence clustering. TCRdb limited this immuneACCESS table to in-frame rearrangements with V and J called. A share of clones is missing; checked studies link under half to unresolved V genes, and the rest is unexplained. That table furnishes V, J and clone size, whereas the DNA furnished D and trimming. A total of 150,000 to 200,000 clones appear in this sample, around 74% of them only once. In total, the top ten clones hold over 3% of the sample.

The cohort consisted of approximately 690 healthy bone marrow donors. At the time of sampling, every cohort member was nominally healthy, though immune exposures that went unrecorded were likely present. The donor was CMV seronegative and belonged to the group of over 300 seronegative cohort members. A peripheral blood sample was provided by each donor, and peripheral blood mononuclear cells were used for TCR beta sequencing. The Qiagen DNeasy Blood Extraction Kit was used to extract genomic DNA from the blood cell samples. This entry is derived from a study of cytomegalovirus exposure and HLA in healthy donors (dated by TCRdb to the late 2010s). Concerning the study at large: According to an earlier analysis of several hundred of the donors, about 179 million T cells yielded over 90 million unique TCR beta sequences and approximately 280 Gb of sequence data. Approximately 330 gigabases of sequencing data and around 85 million unique TCR sequences made up an early release that covered some 640 HLA-typed donors. The genetic ancestry cluster associated with self-reported Caucasian donors included around four fifths of the 300 to 450 genotyped donors. The study aimed to test whether signatures of past pathogen exposure could be identified by cataloging public T cell receptors. Using immunosequencing, the study profiled T cell repertoires from about 620 subjects and related those repertoires to cytomegalovirus serostatus. A separate validation cohort of roughly 130 different subjects was used in addition to the approximately 700-subject first cohort. The study combined high-throughput TCR immunosequencing, statistical association of individual TCRs with disease status, and machine learning to predict cytomegalovirus infection status. A later analysis re-examined previously published TCR beta repertoires from about 670 donors and added high-resolution HLA genotyping to investigate patterns of TCR occurrence. The later analysis used no new phenotypic data to find candidate immune exposures, relying instead on TCR beta sequences and their occurrence across donors. In an earlier analysis of 587 of the donors, high-throughput TCR beta sequencing was used to judge whether each TCR beta V gene segment behaved as functional or pseudogenic. Alongside the repertoire data, information on donor age, sex, ethnicity and CMV serostatus was compiled. In a later genetic analysis, genome-wide SNP genotypes for 398 of the 666 donors were used, and that subset was treated as a discovery cohort. All discovery cohort repertoires had been generated using a single sequencing platform. Both class I and class II loci were covered by HLA typing, at four-digit resolution. Typing coverage varied by locus: 629-630 donors for A, B, C, DRB1 and DQB1; around 560 for DQA1; 600 to 610 for DPA1; about 450 for DPB1. Because of strong linkage in the cohort, 5 or 6 DR-DQ haplotypes were treated as single units for association and clustering. Across some 400 genotyped donors of the cohort, an average of roughly 250,000 unique TCR beta nucleotide sequences per donor were sequenced, and around 20% of those sequences were non-productive. Summary of the overall study and its limitations: An association between a missense DCLRE1C variant and V-gene and J-gene trimming of TCR beta chains was found in a later genetic analysis and replicated in an independent cohort. In both the original and validation cohorts, the classifier was reported to diagnose cytomegalovirus status with high specificity and sensitivity. HLA typing was unavailable for some donors at each locus, so association tests used only the typed subset. A total of 150 to 200 TCR beta chains were listed by the study as associated with cytomegalovirus. Several of the top co-occurrence clusters appeared to be linked to parvovirus B19, influenza, CMV and Epstein-Barr virus, according to a later analysis. A further reported finding was that TCR beta sequences accurately predicted the HLA-A and HLA-B alleles for most subjects in the first cohort. A later genetic analysis reported fewer N-insertions in productive TCRs among donors in an Asian-associated ancestry cluster than the roughly 700-donor mean. Sequencing depth was assumed to be roughly uniform across donors in the presence/absence analyses, though that assumption may not hold. At a false discovery rate of 0.05, a later analysis linked under 20,000 TCR beta sequences to specific HLA alleles. In a later analysis, HLA-associated TCR beta chains were found to be more clonally expanded and to have lower generation probabilities than equally common non-associated chains. Assigning TCR associations to individual alleles was difficult when HLA alleles, especially DR and DQ, strongly co-occurred. Most TCR sequences were seen in very few donors, while some public TCRs were found in many individuals. In vitro tests confirmed that three of the cytomegalovirus-associated TCR beta chains recognize cytomegalovirus antigens. Because counts were too low, roughly 18 rarely observed V segments, including chromosome 9 orphons, were left out of the earlier analysis of a few hundred of the donors. Correlated functional status among segregating V segments might be attributable to linkage disequilibrium, but an unknown experimental factor could not be ruled out. A later analysis found that most CMV-associated TCR beta chains appeared HLA-restricted, with HLA associations seemingly driven largely by CMV exposure. Broadly in line with IMGT annotations, most TCR beta V segments showed up in productive rearrangements about 87% or about 30% of the time in an earlier analysis of about 500 of the donors. A cluster of highly shared sequence variants was judged likely to be a technical artifact of the sequencing pipeline. In a later analysis, the rate of TCR association differed among HLA loci, with DRB1 alleles having the most associated TCRs and HLA-C alleles having the fewest. The authors suggested that the approach could potentially be extended to other disease states and immunological phenotypes. For the cohort, immune exposure information was limited to CMV serostatus. Some IMGT-functional V segments, including TRBV6-2 and TRBV6-3, could not be distinguished by the 87-base-pair reads and were therefore excluded. This cohort had only TCR beta chains sequenced, and the lack of alpha or paired-chain data limited which features could be detected.

This sequence originates from a female donor in good health and CMV-seronegative. This sequence uses TRBV6-6 and TRBJ2-7; a tentative D match to TRBD2 spans 6 bases. The sequenced material came from PBMCs. The DNA sequence follows: TGTGCCAGCAGTGGGCGGGAACCCTACGAGCAGTACTTC. Translated, this is CASSGREPYEQYF.